This paragraph covers one T cell receptor (beta chain) sequence. The antigen is not known. This record belongs to a study of blood T cells in healthy people across ages. The study isolated at least 6 million PBMCs from each sample. Next came a second PCR, run for about 6 to 11 cycles, which used a sample-barcoded 5' primer along with a J-beta primer mix. TCRdb analysed the 5' RACE reads with MiXCR anew, one entry per CDR3 protein. The table records 800,000 or so distinct CDR3 sequences, roughly 25% of them present only once. The length of the CDR3 is 13 residues. Germline loops: CDR1 SQVTM, CDR2 ANQGSEA. V lost 7 bases, J lost 0 bases, and 13 bases lay in between. Study-level results: It was not possible, with unsorted PBMCs, to conclusively compare naive and antigen-experienced cells. Among long-lived donors, naive CD4+ cells were more numerous and diversity higher than in aged donors. Across the age range, TCR beta diversity per million T cells fell in a roughly linear way.

The same sample was also studied in work on T cells of mothers and their children.

The rearrangement uses TRBV29-1 and TRBJ2-7; maybe TRBD1 (6 bases). The receptor was isolated from a boy younger than 18 in good health. Material: blood. CDR3 in DNA: TGCAGCGCTCTCCGGGACAACTCCTACGAGCAGTACTTC. This sequence encodes CSALRDNSYEQYF.